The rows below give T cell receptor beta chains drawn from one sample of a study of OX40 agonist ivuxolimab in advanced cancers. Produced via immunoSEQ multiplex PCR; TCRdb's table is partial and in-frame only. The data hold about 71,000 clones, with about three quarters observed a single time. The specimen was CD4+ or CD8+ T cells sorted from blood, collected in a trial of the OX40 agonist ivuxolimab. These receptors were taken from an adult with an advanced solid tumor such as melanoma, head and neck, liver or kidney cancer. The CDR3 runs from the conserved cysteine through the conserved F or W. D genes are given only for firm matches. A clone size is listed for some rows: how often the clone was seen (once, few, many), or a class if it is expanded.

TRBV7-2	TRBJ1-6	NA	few	TGTGCCAGCAGCTTAGCAGGGGGGGCTTCACCCCTCCACTTT	CASSLAGGASPLHF
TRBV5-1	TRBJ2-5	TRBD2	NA	TGCGCCAGCAGCTTGGACTACGGGAGGGGGGAGACCCAGTACTTC	CASSLDYGRGETQYF
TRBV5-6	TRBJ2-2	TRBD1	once	TGTGCCAGCAGCTTGTGGGGCCTGGACAGGGTAAACACCGGGGAGCTGTTTTTT	CASSLWGLDRVNTGELFF
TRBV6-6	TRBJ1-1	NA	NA	TGTGCCAGCAGACGACAGGCCTTGAACACTGAAGCTTTCTTT	CASRRQALNTEAFF
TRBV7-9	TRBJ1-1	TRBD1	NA	TGTGCCAGCAGATCGGGGAGGGGGCGCAGAGGTGACACTGAAGCTTTCTTT	CASRSGRGRRGDTEAFF
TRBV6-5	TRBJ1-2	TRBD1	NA	TGTGCCAGCAGTTACCAAGGGACAGGGTCTGGCTACACCTTC	CASSYQGTGSGYTF
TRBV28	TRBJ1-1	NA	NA	TGTGCCAGCAGACCAGGACAGATGAACACTGAAGCTTTCTTT	CASRPGQMNTEAFF
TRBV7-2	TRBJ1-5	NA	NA	TGTGCCAGCAGCTTCGGAAGTGTCGGTCAGCCCCAGCATTTT	CASSFGSVGQPQHF
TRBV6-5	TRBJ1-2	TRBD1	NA	TGTGCCAGCAGCCCTCAAGGGGGCGTTTATGGCTACACCTTC	CASSPQGGVYGYTF
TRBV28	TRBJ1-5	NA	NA	TGTGCCAGCAGTGGAGAAAATAGCAATCAGCCCCAGCATTTT	CASSGENSNQPQHF
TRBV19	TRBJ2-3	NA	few	TGTGCCAGTAGGGACAGCATCATTACAGATACGCAGTATTTT	CASRDSIITDTQYF
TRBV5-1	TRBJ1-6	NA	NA	TGCGCCAGCAGCTGGACAGATAATTCACCCCTCCACTTT	CASSWTDNSPLHF
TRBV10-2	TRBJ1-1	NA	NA	TGCGCCAGCAGTGTGTCGGGGCAAGTTGAAGCTTTCTTT	CASSVSGQVEAFF
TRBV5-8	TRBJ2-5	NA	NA	TGTGCCAGCAGCCGGGGACCCGAAGAGACCCAGTACTTC	CASSRGPEETQYF
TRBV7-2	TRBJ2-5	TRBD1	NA	TGTGCCAGCAGCTTCCAGACAGGGTCTATAGAGACCCAGTACTTC	CASSFQTGSIETQYF
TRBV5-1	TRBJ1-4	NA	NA	TGCGCCAGCAGCCCCCTAACAACTAATGAAAAACTGTTTTTT	CASSPLTTNEKLFF
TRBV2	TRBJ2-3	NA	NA	TGTGCCAGCAGTGAGTTAGGAGGCACAGATACGCAGTATTTT	CASSELGGTDTQYF
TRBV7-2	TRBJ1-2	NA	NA	TGTGCCAGCAGCTTATCATCCAGGGGAAAGTATGGCTACACCTTC	CASSLSSRGKYGYTF
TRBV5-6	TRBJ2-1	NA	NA	TGTGCCAGCAGCACACCGGTCGGGAGCAATGAGCAGTTCTTC	CASSTPVGSNEQFF
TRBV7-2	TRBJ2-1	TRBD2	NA	TGTGCCAGCAGCTCGAGTGGGACTAGCGGGTACAATGAGCAGTTCTTC	CASSSSGTSGYNEQFF
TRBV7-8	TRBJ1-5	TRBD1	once	TGTGCCAGCAGCCCCGGACAGGGAAATCAGCCCCAGCATTTT	CASSPGQGNQPQHF
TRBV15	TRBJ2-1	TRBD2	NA	TGTGCCACCAGCAGAGATATCGTGAGCGGGAGGGCCGGTGAGCAGTTCTTC	CATSRDIVSGRAGEQFF
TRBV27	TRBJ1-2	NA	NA	TGTGCCAGCAGTTTACAGGGGAGCGTTGGAGGCTACACCTTC	CASSLQGSVGGYTF
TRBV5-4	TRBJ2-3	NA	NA	TGTGCCAGCAGCACCGGACTATCAGATACGCAGTATTTT	CASSTGLSDTQYF
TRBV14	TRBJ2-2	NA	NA	TGTGCCAGCAGCCAAGCCGCGGCCGGGGAGCTGTTTTTT	CASSQAAAGELFF
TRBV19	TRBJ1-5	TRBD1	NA	TGTGCCAGTAGTGGAACAGACAGGGGCAATCAGCCCCAGCATTTT	CASSGTDRGNQPQHF
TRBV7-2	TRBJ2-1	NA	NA	TGTGCCAGCAGCTTGGCCCGGGGCGATGAGCAGTTCTTC	CASSLARGDEQFF
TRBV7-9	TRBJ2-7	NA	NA	TGTGCCAGCAGCTTAATGGAGTACGAGCAGTACTTC	CASSLMEYEQYF
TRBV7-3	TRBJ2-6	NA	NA	TGTGCCAGCAGCTTAAATGGGGCCAACGTCCTGACTTTC	CASSLNGANVLTF
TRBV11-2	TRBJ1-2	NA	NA	TGTGCCAGCAGCCCTGACAGGACGAGGGGCTACACCTTC	CASSPDRTRGYTF